The 5 T cell receptor beta chains below come from one sample, sequenced in a study of blood T cells in healthy people across ages. A J-beta primer mix and a sample-barcoded 5' primer were used in a second PCR of about 7 to 12 cycles. TCRdb recomputed calls from the 5' RACE reads with MiXCR, one row per CDR3 protein. Here the sample spans about 580,000 distinct CDR3 sequences, 45% to 55% being singletons. The sample was blood. These receptors all stem from a man older than 75 in good health.

Notes on this clonotype: One end of the junction varies from germline; a read error may be responsible. The V call is TRBV5-5, the J call TRBJ2-7; D is tentatively TRBD1 or TRBD2 (6 bases each). CDR1 is SGHKS and CDR2 is YYEKEE in the germline V gene (reference sequence). This CDR3 is built from 18 residues. Written as DNA, the CDR3 is TGTGCCAGCAGCTTGGGCCCCGTCGTGGGGGGCACCTCTCACGAGCAGTACTTT. Translation gives CASSLGPVVGGTSHEQYF.

In DNA form, the CDR3 reads TGTGCCAGCAGTGAATTGGGACAGGGGACCCACGAGCAGTACTTC. Its translation: CASSELGQGTHEQYF. The chain links TRBV25-1 to TRBJ2-7, with 10 bases identical to TRBD1. J lost 5 bases, V lost 1 base, and 5 bases had no gene match. In germline, CDR1 is MGHDK, CDR2 SYGVNS. The length of the CDR3 is 15 residues.

The rearrangement uses TRBV20-1 and TRBJ2-5; no clear D gene. The J call may be incorrect, as the DNA end agrees better with TRBJ2-1. The CDR3 extends over 12 amino acids. Germline CDR1 reads DFQATT; CDR2 reads SNEGSKA (reference sequence). In nucleotides, the CDR3 is TGCAGTGCTAGGTTCGGCCAAGAGACCCAGTTCTTC. This translates into CSARFGQETQFF.

The rearrangement links TRBV20-1 to TRBJ2-1, with D tentatively TRBD1 (5 bases). The germline V gene has CDR1 DFQATT and CDR2 SNEGSKA (reference sequence). CDR3 size: 12 residues. The V end was cut by 1 base, the J end by 9 bases, with 10 bases between. DNA for the CDR3: TGCAGTGCTAGAGTGGCTAGGGGTGAGCAGTTCTTC. The encoded protein is CSARVARGEQFF.

The chain recombines TRBV7-2 with TRBJ2-1, with 11 bases identical to TRBD2. V was pared by 0 bases and J by 4 bases, with 5 bases of the junction left unmatched. The length of the CDR3 is 17 residues. Germline V gene lookup returns CDR1 SGHTA and CDR2 FQGNSA. The CDR3 spells CASSLASGRAAYNEQFF. CDR3 sequence (DNA): TGTGCCAGCAGCTTAGCTAGCGGGAGGGCCGCGTACAATGAGCAGTTCTTC.